This T cell receptor (beta chain) was identified in a study of cytomegalovirus exposure and HLA in healthy donors. Germline trimming cut 5 bases from V and 5 bases from J; bases unmatched to any gene: 6. Germline CDR1 is SGHTA and CDR2 is FQGNSA. The CDR3 loop spans 16 amino acids. Concerning this clone: The antigen is undetermined.

This PCR relied on a set of 60 Vbeta primers and 13 Jbeta primers. TCRdb keeps only in-frame clones here, not all; method: immunoSEQ multiplex PCR. The sample lists over 150,000 clones; approximately 81% were seen once. General study results and limits: TCR sequences were mostly rare, though some public TCRs occurred in many donors. What was likely a sequencing artifact was a cluster of highly shared sequence variants. A later analysis showed HLA-associated TCR beta chains outstripping equally common others in clonal expansion.

The sequence was obtained from a man younger than 45 in good health and CMV-seropositive. The chain joins TRBV7-2 to TRBJ2-5; 15 positions agree with TRBD2. The sample was PBMCs. The CDR3 region has the DNA TGTGCCAGCAGCCAGAGGGGACTAGCGGGAGGTGAGACCCAGTACTTC. Translating gives CASSQRGLAGGETQYF.